This T cell receptor (beta chain) was sequenced for a study of T-cell memory formation after mild COVID-19. Study details: The two donors had largely donor-specific TCR clusters. Overall study results and limits: Some clones that responded turned up in pre-infection memory, which suggests that cross-reactive memory joined in. A second wave expanding day 15 to 37 was CD4+-biased; contracting clones were balanced.

On this clonotype: Antigen: not known.

TCR alpha and TCR beta cDNA libraries carrying sample barcodes and UMIs came from 5'RACE with constant-segment primers. Each CDR3 protein is one row after TCRdb ran MiXCR on the 5' RACE reads. The sample lists approximately 450,000 distinct CDR3 sequences; 18% were seen once. This clonotype was obtained from an adult woman who had mild COVID-19 (a few samples of this study predate the infection). Cell type and time point are not known. The sequenced sample consisted of PBMCs or a T cell subset sorted from them (not recorded which).

The CDR3: CSSRPPGRETQYF. In DNA, the CDR3 is TGCAGCTCCCGACCGCCTGGGAGAGAGACCCAGTACTTC. The V call is TRBV29-1, the J call TRBJ2-5, with D possibly matching TRBD2 (5 bases). Germline V gene sequence: CDR1 SQVTM, CDR2 ANQGSEA. The CDR3 is made up of 13 amino acids. Trimming stripped 8 bases from V and 4 bases from J, with 17 bases between.